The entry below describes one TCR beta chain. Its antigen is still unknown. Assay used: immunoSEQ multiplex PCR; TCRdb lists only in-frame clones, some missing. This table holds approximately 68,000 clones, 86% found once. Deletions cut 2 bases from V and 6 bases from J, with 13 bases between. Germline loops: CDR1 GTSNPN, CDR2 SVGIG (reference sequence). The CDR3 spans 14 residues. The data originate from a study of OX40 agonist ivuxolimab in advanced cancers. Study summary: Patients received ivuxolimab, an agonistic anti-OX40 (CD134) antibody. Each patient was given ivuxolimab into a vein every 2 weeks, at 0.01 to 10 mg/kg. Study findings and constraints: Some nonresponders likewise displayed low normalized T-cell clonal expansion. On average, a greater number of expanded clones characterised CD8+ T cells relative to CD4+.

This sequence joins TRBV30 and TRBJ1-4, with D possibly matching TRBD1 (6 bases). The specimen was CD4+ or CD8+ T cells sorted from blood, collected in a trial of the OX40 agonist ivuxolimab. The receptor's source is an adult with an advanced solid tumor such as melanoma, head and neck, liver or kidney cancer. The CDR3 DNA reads TGTGCCTGGAGTATGGCAGGGACATATGAAAAACTGTTTTTT. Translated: CAWSMAGTYEKLFF.